The 25 T cell receptor beta chains listed next were all sequenced from one sample in a study of T cells in Graves' hyperthyroidism and ophthalmopathy. Amplified regions were TCR beta CDR3 sequences from RNA transcripts. TCR CDR3 regions were first amplified by RT-PCR with HTBI primers. Each CDR3 protein is one row after TCRdb ran MiXCR on the multiplex PCR reads. The profile shows around 430,000 distinct CDR3 sequences, under 15% of them singletons. Specimen: blood. The source is a woman aged 25 to 45 with Graves' hyperthyroidism.

This clonotype was detected many times. V is TRBV5-1 and J is TRBJ2-7; TRBD2 aligns across 12 bases. The CDR3 has 18 amino acids. Germline lookup yields CDR1 SGHRS and CDR2 YFSETQ. V trimming: 0 bases; J trimming: 0 bases; junction bases outside the gene matches: 7. The CDR3, as DNA: TGCGCCAGCAGCTTGGTAGGGACTAGCGGGCCAAGCTCCTACGAGCAGTACTTC. Translation gives CASSLVGTSGPSSYEQYF.

This clonotype was detected ten times or more. The rearrangement uses TRBV12-3 or TRBV12-4 and TRBJ1-1; 9 bases fit TRBD1. J lost 1 base, V lost 6 bases, and 3 bases had no gene match. The CDR3 runs 14 residues. This CDR3 reads CASSTGGQNTEAFF. The CDR3 DNA sequence: TGTGCCAGCAGCACAGGGGGCCAGAACACTGAAGCTTTCTTT.

To note about this clonotype: This may stem from a read error, because a much larger clone lies one nucleotide away. The gene calls are TRBV20-1 and TRBJ2-3, with no clear D. V was cut by 1 base and J by 1 base, with 18 bases left in between. CDR3 length: 17 amino acids. CDR1 and CDR2 from the germline V gene are DFQATT and SNEGSKA (reference sequence). This CDR3 reads CSARGMVCGGGTDTQYF. The CDR3 bases are TGCAGTGCTAGAGGGATGGTCTGTGGTGGTGGCACAGATACGCAGTATTTT.

There are a few counts of this clonotype. This sequence joins TRBV10-3 and TRBJ2-7; 7 nucleotides align to TRBD1. V lost 2 bases, J lost 2 bases, and 3 bases stayed unmatched. CDR3 length: 14 residues. The germline gives CDR1 ENHRY, CDR2 SYGVKD. The CDR3 is CAISEGDSPYEQYF. The DNA for the CDR3 is TGTGCCATCAGTGAGGGGGACAGCCCCTACGAGCAGTACTTC.

In this sample, this clonotype turned up a few times. Here the CDR3 DNA reads TGTGCCAGCAGCTTCGGCGGGTCTTCCGGGGAGCTGTTTTTT. Its translation is CASSFGGSSGELFF. The rearrangement uses TRBV11-3 and TRBJ2-2, with D perhaps TRBD2 (5 bases). V was pared by 3 bases and J by 6 bases, with 11 bases between. Germline assignment: CDR1 SGHNT and CDR2 YENEEA. The length of the CDR3 is 14 residues.

The sample holds many counts of this clonotype. The rearrangement joins TRBV2 to TRBJ2-3; D uncertain. Germline values: CDR1 SNHLY, CDR2 FYNNEI. With 4 bases removed from V and 3 bases from J, the gap between germline ends came to 11 bases. The CDR3 extends over 14 amino acids. In DNA, the CDR3 is TGTGCCAGCAGTGCATGGAGTGGTACAGATACGCAGTATTTT. It encodes CASSAWSGTDTQYF.

The rearrangement uses TRBV15 and TRBJ2-1, with 11 positions matching TRBD2. In germline, CDR1 is LNHNV, CDR2 YYDKDF (reference sequence). Trimming took 4 bases from V and 6 from J; bases not matched to a gene: 8. The CDR3 is made up of 16 amino acids. The CDR3 DNA is TGTGCCACCAGCACCAGACTAGCGGGACTTATCAATGAGCAGTTCTTC. Translation: CATSTRLAGLINEQFF.

This clonotype has ten or more counts. V usage is TRBV20-1 and J usage is TRBJ1-5, with TRBD1 matching 7 bases. Germline CDR1 reads DFQATT; CDR2 reads SNEGSKA (reference sequence). V was clipped by 3 bases and J by 6 bases; unmatched bases: 5. The CDR3 contains 13 residues. The CDR3 loop is CSARYSGGQPQHF. CDR3 bases: TGCAGTGCTAGGTACTCAGGGGGTCAGCCCCAGCATTTT.

This clonotype was seen a single time. This chain links TRBV5-1 with TRBJ2-7; TRBD2 agrees at 7 bases. The V gene end was trimmed by 0 bases and the J gene end by 2 bases; junction bases not matched to a gene: 5. This CDR3 contains 15 residues. Germline CDR1 is SGHRS and CDR2 is YFSETQ. CDR3 sequence reads: CASSLGLAAAYEQYF. CDR3 DNA: TGCGCCAGCAGCTTGGGGCTAGCGGCCGCCTACGAGCAGTACTTC. Variable domain in full (rest from reference TRBV5-1 and TRBJ2-7): KAGVTQTPRYLIKTRGQQVTLSCSPISGHRSVSWYQQTPGQGLQFLFEYFSETQRNKGNFPGRFSGRQFSNSRSEMNVSTLELGDSALYLCASSLGLAAAYEQYFGPGTRLTVT.

This clonotype has a handful of counts. This chain uses TRBV11-2 with TRBJ2-7, with D uncertain. Trimming cost V 2 bases and J 6 bases, with 23 bases left between them. From germline, CDR1 is SGHAT and CDR2 FQNNGV. The CDR3 is made up of 17 amino acids. The CDR3 here is CASSLRSGTRKTCEQYF. CDR3 nucleotides: TGTGCCAGCAGCTTACGATCGGGCACCCGAAAAACCTGCGAGCAGTACTTC.

In its sample, this clonotype was seen a few times. The V call is TRBV20-1, the J call TRBJ2-7; 10 nucleotides line up with TRBD2. In germline, CDR1 is DFQATT, CDR2 SNEGSKA (reference sequence). CDR3 length: 16 residues. Trimming at V came to 0 bases and at J to 2 bases, leaving 7 bases not matched to a gene. CDR3 bases: TGCAGTGCTAGAGATATGAAAGCGGGAGGGCCCTACGAGCAGTACTTC. It yields the protein CSARDMKAGGPYEQYF.

The CDR3 DNA follows: TGCAGTGCTCCACAGGCTGTAGAGGTCGGTTCACCCCTCCACTTT. It codes for CSAPQAVEVGSPLHF. This chain uses TRBV20-1 with TRBJ1-6, with a weak D call TRBD1 (5 bases). Germline V CDR1 and CDR2: DFQATT, SNEGSKA (reference sequence). Trimming left V 5 bases short and J 9 bases short, with 20 bases between. CDR3 size: 15 residues.

This clonotype was detected ten times or more. The chain combines TRBV11-2 with TRBJ1-2; D might be TRBD1 (5 bases). V gave up 2 bases and J gave up 5 bases, with 15 bases separating them. Per germline, CDR1 SGHAT and CDR2 FQNNGV. The CDR3 covers 15 residues. The CDR3 protein is CASSLRVPPGYGYTF. The CDR3 bases are TGTGCCAGCAGCTTACGGGTCCCCCCAGGGTATGGCTACACCTTC. Complete variable domain (other parts from reference TRBV11-2 and TRBJ1-2): EAGVAQSPRYKIIEKRQSVAFWCNPISGHATLYWYQQILGQGPKLLIQFQNNGVVDDSQLPKDRFSAERLKGVDSTLKIQPAKLEDSAVYLCASSLRVPPGYGYTFGSGTRLTVV.

This clonotype was recorded at least ten times. The chain carries TRBV28 and TRBJ2-7; D might be TRBD1 or TRBD2, each matching 5 bases. The CDR3 contains 16 residues. Trimming removed 4 bases at V and 6 bases at J, with 22 bases between. Germline V gene sequence: CDR1 MDHEN, CDR2 SYDVKM. Here the CDR3 DNA reads TGTGCCAGCAGTTCTGGGGGTAGCGCATGGGTACTCGAGCAGTACTTC. The encoded protein is CASSSGGSAWVLEQYF.

Note on this clonotype: Given a much more abundant clone one base away, this may be a read error. The chain combines TRBV28 with TRBJ1-2, with a tentative D call TRBD1 (6 bases). Germline V lookup: CDR1 MDHEN, CDR2 SYDVKM. CDR3 size: 14 residues. The ends were cut back, 5 bases at V and 2 bases at J, with 12 bases in the middle. The CDR3, as DNA: TGTGCCAGCAGTCGTGGGGGGCGAAACTATGGCTACACCTTC. It is translated as CASSRGGRNYGYTF.

CDR3 in amino acids: CATSRAPGVLVEQFF. Here the CDR3 DNA reads TGTGCCACCAGCAGAGCTCCGGGAGTCCTGGTGGAGCAGTTCTTC. V gene TRBV15 combines with J gene TRBJ2-1; tentatively, D is TRBD2 (6 bases). The CDR3 has 15 amino acids. V shed 1 base and J shed 10 bases, with 17 bases lying between them. CDR1 LNHNV and CDR2 YYDKDF come from the germline V gene (reference sequence).

The V gene is TRBV20-1, the J gene TRBJ2-3; D call uncertain. Germline values: CDR1 DFQATT, CDR2 SNEGSKA (reference sequence). V lost 4 bases to trimming and J lost 1 base, with 3 bases between them. CDR3 size: 11 residues. The CDR3 protein is CSATGTDTQYF. The CDR3 DNA follows: TGCAGTGCTACGGGCACAGATACGCAGTATTTT.

This clonotype was seen repeatedly, ten times or more. The chain uses TRBV27 and TRBJ2-1; tentative D call: TRBD2 (6 bases). This CDR3 comprises 13 residues. The V and J ends lost 8 bases and 1 base respectively, with 9 bases between them. CDR1 and CDR2 from the germline V gene are MNHEY and SMNVEV (reference sequence). The CDR3 is CASGRGSYNEQFF. DNA for the CDR3: TGTGCCAGCGGCCGGGGGTCCTACAATGAGCAGTTCTTC.

The V and J genes are TRBV20-1 and TRBJ1-3; D call uncertain. Germline values: CDR1 DFQATT, CDR2 SNEGSKA (reference sequence). V lost 5 bases, J lost 4 bases, and 12 bases lay in between. There are 13 residues in the CDR3. This CDR3 reads CSAYSRTGNTIYF. The CDR3 DNA sequence: TGCAGTGCTTACTCCCGAACCGGAAACACCATATATTTT.

This clonotype appeared many times. The genes are TRBV20-1 and TRBJ2-1, with D perhaps matching TRBD1 or TRBD2 (5 bases each). The germline gives CDR1 DFQATT, CDR2 SNEGSKA (reference sequence). This CDR3 has 14 residues. Trimming stripped 3 bases from V and 6 bases from J, with 15 bases between. The CDR3 nucleotides read TGCAGTGCTAGTCGGCAGGGACGTGGCAATGAGCAGTTCTTC. This gives the protein CSASRQGRGNEQFF.

J is TRBJ2-7 and V is TRBV29-1; TRBD2 aligns across 12 bases. This CDR3 region has 13 residues. Germline values: CDR1 SQVTM, CDR2 ANQGSEA. Losses at the gene ends were 0 bases for V and 7 bases for J; bases not matched to a gene: 1. CDR3 nucleotide sequence: TGCAGCGTTGAAGAACTAGCGGGGGGTGAGCAGTACTTC. Amino acid sequence: CSVEELAGGEQYF.

This clonotype was seen at least ten times. The chain carries TRBV5-1 and TRBJ2-1, with 7 bases lining up with TRBD2. The CDR3 runs 15 residues. CDR1 and CDR2 (germline): SGHRS, YFSETQ. The trim removed 0 bases at V and 4 bases at J, leaving 4 bases unmatched. CDR3 in DNA: TGCGCCAGCAGCTTGGTCGCGGGAGTTTACAATGAGCAGTTCTTC. This codes for CASSLVAGVYNEQFF.

Details on this clonotype: A much more abundant neighbour one base away suggests this may be a read error. This chain joins TRBV28 and TRBJ2-3; 7 bases align to TRBD2. Germline V gene sequence: CDR1 MDHEN, CDR2 SYDVKM. This CDR3 is 14 amino acids long. The J segment lost 4 bases and the V segment lost 4 bases, leaving 5 bases of the junction unmatched. This chain's CDR3 is CASSYGGGADTQYF. In nucleotides, the CDR3 is TGTGCCAGCAGTTACGGCGGGGGAGCAGATACGCAGTATTTT.

This clonotype was seen a few times. The V call is TRBV7-9, the J call TRBJ1-1; D gene unclear. CDR3 length equals 14 residues. V was clipped by 5 bases and J by 2 bases, with 12 bases between them. CDR1 is SEHNR and CDR2 is FQNEAQ in the germline V gene (reference sequence). The chain's CDR3 is CASSDVGGNTEAFF. CDR3 nucleotide sequence: TGTGCCAGCAGCGATGTCGGAGGTAACACTGAAGCTTTCTTT.

The genes are TRBV20-1 and TRBJ1-6, with TRBD1 matching 7 bases. This CDR3 is built from 15 residues. Germline CDR1 and CDR2: DFQATT and SNEGSKA (reference sequence). The V and J ends lost 3 bases and 2 bases, in that order; junction bases with no gene match: 4. CDR3 DNA sequence: TGCAGTGCTAGGAGAGGGGGCACCTATAATTCACCCCTCCACTTT. The encoded protein is CSARRGGTYNSPLHF.